What follows are 2 T cell receptor beta chains derived from one specimen sequenced in a study of EBV T-cell therapy then PD-1 blockade in nasopharyngeal carcinoma. Treatment reported: AdE1-LMPpoly-expanded autologous EBV-specific T-cell therapy followed by anti-PD-1 nivolumab. Measured with immunoSEQ multiplex PCR; TCRdb has only the in-frame clones, and not every one. The table has 20,000 to 25,000 clones, over 65% seen once; the top ten hold more than 20%. Antigen specificity for these receptors is unknown. The sequences come from CD8+ T cells from blood, collected at day -245 from a patient whose treatment included autologous EBV-specific T cells and nivolumab. The receptors come from a man aged 40-50 years with nasopharyngeal carcinoma.

The V call is TRBV6-2 or TRBV6-3, the J call TRBJ2-3; no clear D gene. Trimming cost V 2 bases and J 3 bases, with 9 bases left between them. The V gene's germline CDR1 is MNHEY and CDR2 SVGEGT. This CDR3 contains 14 residues. The DNA for the CDR3 is TGTGCCAGCAGTTACCCCGGAGCGACAGATACGCAGTATTTT. Protein product: CASSYPGATDTQYF.

The J gene is TRBJ2-5, the V gene TRBV7-4, with 9 bases identical to TRBD2. The ends lost 2 bases at V and 4 bases at J; junction bases unmatched: 5. CDR3 length: 15 amino acids. Germline V gives CDR1 SGHVT, CDR2 SQSDAQ. CDR3 loop: CASSLRRGGRETQYF. The CDR3 nucleotides are TGTGCCAGCAGCTTAAGGCGGGGGGGCCGAGAGACCCAGTACTTC. Combining the CDR3 with reference TRBV7-4 and TRBJ2-5 gives the whole variable domain GAGVSQSPRYKVAKRGRDVALRCDSISGHVTLYWYRQTLGQGSEVLTYSQSDAQRDKSGRPSGRFSAERPERSVSTLKIQRTEQGDSAVYLCASSLRRGGRETQYFGPGTRLLVL.